The 18 T cell receptor beta chains reported below all come from one sample, sequenced in a study of cytomegalovirus exposure and HLA in healthy donors. The PCR was carried out with 60 Vbeta primers and 13 Jbeta primers. TCRdb keeps only in-frame clones here, not all; method: immunoSEQ multiplex PCR. This table holds around 180,000 clones, about 78% found once. The source material was PBMCs. The receptor source for this set is a man aged 40-50 years in good health and CMV-seronegative.

The gene calls are TRBV7-2 and TRBJ1-2; possible D gene TRBD1, 6 bases. The CDR3 extends over 13 amino acids. CDR1 is SGHTA and CDR2 is FQGNSA in the germline V gene. V was shortened by 1 base and J by 6 bases, with 9 bases between the two germline ends. CDR3 in amino acids: CASSLDRQDGYTF. Written as DNA, the CDR3 is TGTGCCAGCAGCTTAGATCGACAGGATGGCTACACCTTC.

This rearrangement joins TRBV5-1 to TRBJ2-4; 7 bases fit TRBD2. V dropped 3 bases and J dropped 1; count of bases not matched to a gene: 4. Germline lookup yields CDR1 SGHRS and CDR2 YFSETQ. This CDR3 is built from 15 residues. The DNA for the CDR3 is TGCGCCAGCAGCTGGGGAGGGAGTGCCAAAAACATTCAGTACTTC. It encodes CASSWGGSAKNIQYF.

The genes are TRBV18 and TRBJ2-2, with 9 positions matching TRBD1. V shed 0 bases, J shed 6 bases, and the junction held 8 bases outside the gene matches. The V gene's germline CDR1 is KGHSH and CDR2 LQKENI. The CDR3 is 17 residues long. CDR3 coding DNA: TGTGCCAGCTCACCACCGGGAAGGACAGGGGTCGCCGGGGAGCTGTTTTTT. Its translation is CASSPPGRTGVAGELFF.

The chain combines TRBV5-6 with TRBJ2-1, with a possible D match to TRBD1 (6 bases). Germline-derived CDR1 and CDR2 are SGHDT and YYEEEE. V shed 3 bases and J shed 6 bases, with 22 bases lying between them. CDR3 length: 17 residues. The CDR3 protein is CASSWIPTTGTRNEQFF. In DNA, the CDR3 is TGTGCCAGCAGCTGGATCCCTACGACAGGAACTCGCAATGAGCAGTTCTTC.

The genes are TRBV7-2 and TRBJ2-7, with a weak D call TRBD2 (5 bases). Germline loops: CDR1 SGHTA, CDR2 FQGNSA. Deletions cut 4 bases from V and 3 bases from J, with 10 bases between. The CDR3 contains 13 residues. The CDR3 region has the DNA TGTGCCAGCAGCTCACGACTACGCTACGAGCAGTACTTC. As protein: CASSSRLRYEQYF.

The chain recombines TRBV9 with TRBJ2-1; the match to TRBD1 covers 7 bases. The CDR3 is 15 amino acids. Germline V gene data show CDR1 as SGDLS and CDR2 as YYNGEE. J lost 7 bases, V lost 0 bases, and 7 bases had no gene match. CDR3 sequence: CASSVEQGEMNEQFF. In DNA, the CDR3 is TGTGCCAGCAGCGTAGAGCAGGGGGAAATGAATGAGCAGTTCTTC.

The V gene is TRBV7-8, the J gene TRBJ2-7; D unresolved. Germline V gives CDR1 SGHVS, CDR2 FQNEAQ. V was cut by 7 bases and J by 0 bases, with 13 bases left in between. The CDR3 is 14 amino acids. The CDR3 is CASKAGGSSYEQYF. The CDR3 DNA sequence: TGTGCCAGCAAGGCCGGCGGAAGCTCCTACGAGCAGTACTTC.

Here the CDR3 DNA reads TGTGCCAGCAACCCTTCGAGCGGGAGGCTCACAGATACGCAGTATTTT. Its protein product is CASNPSSGRLTDTQYF. The V call is TRBV27, the J call TRBJ2-3, with 9 bases matching TRBD2. The CDR3 consists of 16 residues. Looked up from germline, CDR1 is MNHEY and CDR2 is SMNVEV (reference sequence). V dropped 7 bases and J dropped 2; count of bases not matched to a gene: 10.

CDR3 loop: CASSLVEGVSYEQYF. The CDR3 DNA reads TGTGCCAGCAGCTTAGTTGAAGGAGTTTCCTACGAGCAGTACTTC. This sequence joins TRBV7-2 and TRBJ2-7; D not certain. Germline assignment: CDR1 SGHTA and CDR2 FQGNSA. V gave up 1 base and J gave up 1 base, with 11 bases separating them. This CDR3 contains 15 residues.

This rearrangement joins TRBV5-1 to TRBJ2-2; the match to TRBD1 covers 10 bases. Per germline, CDR1 SGHRS and CDR2 YFSETQ. The junction had 8 bases not matched to a gene; V was cut back by 4 bases and J by 5 bases. This CDR3 region has 16 residues. DNA of the CDR3: TGCGCCAGCAGCCCCGGGACAGGGGTCGGAACCGGGGAGCTGTTTTTT. It yields the protein CASSPGTGVGTGELFF.

The chain has TRBV9 and TRBJ1-1, with 7 nucleotides matching TRBD1. The trim removed 0 bases at V and 5 bases at J, leaving 4 bases unmatched. The V gene's germline CDR1 is SGDLS and CDR2 YYNGEE. This CDR3 has 14 amino acids. The CDR3 nucleotides read TGTGCCAGCAGCGTAGTTCCACAGGGGACTGAAGCTTTCTTT. The encoded protein is CASSVVPQGTEAFF.

The J gene is TRBJ2-5, the V gene TRBV18; 13 bases align to TRBD2. Germline V lookup: CDR1 KGHSH, CDR2 LQKENI. Trimming took 1 base from V and 5 from J; bases not matched to a gene: 4. The CDR3 is 16 amino acids. CDR3 bases: TGTGCCAGCTCACCACGAGAACTAGCGGGAGGGGAGACCCAGTACTTC. It is translated as CASSPRELAGGETQYF.

There are a few counts of this clone. The chain couples TRBV4-1 to TRBJ2-5, with TRBD2 matching 7 bases. V lost 3 bases to trimming and J lost 6 bases; unmatched junction nucleotides: 13. The CDR3 totals 16 residues. Germline CDR1 and CDR2: MGHRA and YSYEKL. In DNA form, the CDR3 reads TGCGCCAGCAGCCACCCCACCGGAGGGAGGGGAAAGACCCAGTACTTC. Protein: CASSHPTGGRGKTQYF.

The V gene is TRBV7-8, the J gene TRBJ2-1; 11 bases are shared with TRBD2. The CDR3 length is 16 residues. V was pared by 6 bases and J by 4 bases, with 8 bases of the junction left unmatched. Germline V gene sequence: CDR1 SGHVS, CDR2 FQNEAQ. CDR3 sequence reads: CASSRTGTSGYNEQFF. CDR3 DNA: TGTGCCAGCAGTCGGACCGGGACTAGCGGATACAATGAGCAGTTCTTC.

CDR3 coding DNA: TGTGCCAGCAGCCGGCCTGGGACAGCGTACAATGAGCAGTTCTTC. This translates into CASSRPGTAYNEQFF. The V call is TRBV5-4, the J call TRBJ2-1, with 7 bases fitting TRBD1. V shed 4 bases and J 4 bases; nucleotides not matched to a gene: 8. The CDR3 length is 15 residues. Germline V CDR1 and CDR2: SGHNT, YYREEE (reference sequence).

The chain couples TRBV7-7 to TRBJ1-6, with D tentatively TRBD1 (6 bases). Germline V gene sequence: CDR1 SSHAT, CDR2 FNYEAQ (reference sequence). CDR3 length: 15 residues. The V end was cut by 5 bases, the J end by 6 bases, with 14 bases between. In DNA form, the CDR3 reads TGTGCCAGCAGCCCCGGACAGAGTTTTAATTCACCCCTCCACTTT. Its translation: CASSPGQSFNSPLHF.

Details on this clone: This sample includes further DNA sequences coding for the same CDR3. The chain carries TRBV18 and TRBJ2-5; maybe TRBD2 (5 bases). The CDR3 is 11 residues long. Germline CDR1 is KGHSH and CDR2 is LQKENI. The V and J ends lost 6 bases and 5 bases respectively, with 7 bases between them. The CDR3 nucleotides are TGTGCCAGCTCCCCGGGGGAGACCCAGTACTTC. Translating it yields CASSPGETQYF. Based on the CDR3 plus reference TRBV18 and TRBJ2-5, the full variable domain is NAGVMQNPRHLVRRRGQEARLRCSPMKGHSHVYWYRQLPEEGLKFMVYLQKENIIDESGMPKERFSAEFPKEGPSILRIQQVVRGDSAAYFCASSPGETQYFGPGTRLLVL.

This chain joins TRBV18 and TRBJ2-1; TRBD1 might be the D (5 bases). Germline CDR1 reads KGHSH; CDR2 reads LQKENI. There are 12 residues in the CDR3. The ends were cut back, 5 bases at V and 10 bases at J, with 12 bases in the middle. This chain's CDR3 is CASSSTAGEQFF. In DNA form, the CDR3 reads TGTGCCAGCTCATCGACAGCCGGGGAGCAGTTCTTC.